This T cell receptor beta chain derives from a study of T-cell reconstitution after alpha-beta-depleted transplantation in children. Study-level results: Several hundred expanded graft clones reportedly were the source of alpha-beta T cells about two months after transplant. Once a year had passed after transplant, T-cell counts and diversity came mostly from newly produced T cells.

As concerns this clonotype: The target antigen is unknown.

With 3 bases removed from V and 5 bases from J, the gap between germline ends came to 7 bases. CDR3 length equals 12 residues. TCRbeta library preparation incorporated unique molecular identifiers. TCRdb ran MiXCR on the PCR reads and lists one entry per CDR3 protein. Of some 120,000 distinct CDR3 sequences listed, roughly 23% are singletons. The sequence was collected from a male patient between 2 and 10 years old who had a stem cell transplant for chronic granulomatous disease, so the T cells may come from the graft donor. This chain links TRBV12-3 or TRBV12-4 with TRBJ1-2, with unresolved D. The specimen was PBMCs, mostly from graft donor cells, collected 180 days after TCRalphabeta/CD19-depleted stem cell transplant. CDR3 coding DNA: TGTGCCAGCAGTTTTAAGGGTTATGGCTACACCTTC. This gives the protein CASSFKGYGYTF.